The 14 T cell receptor beta chains below come from one sample, sequenced in a study of PD-1 blockade in classical Hodgkin lymphoma. Using immunoSEQ multiplex PCR, the repertoire was profiled, and TCRdb retains in-frame clones only, with some absent. This table has tens of thousands of clones, around 93% appearing once. Every patient experienced relapse after autologous stem cell transplantation, and brentuximab vedotin exposure varied. The sample was peripheral blood mononuclear cells (PBMCs), taken at baseline. Receptor source: a human donor with classical Hodgkin lymphoma.

The chain has TRBV28 and TRBJ2-3, with 10 bases fitting TRBD2. Germline CDR1 and CDR2: MDHEN and SYDVKM. The ends lost 6 bases at V and 3 bases at J; junction bases unmatched: 12. The CDR3 covers 17 residues. The chain's CDR3 is CASSLLAGAGGTDTQYF. The CDR3, as DNA: TGTGCCAGCAGCCTTCTTGCCGGAGCGGGAGGGACAGATACGCAGTATTTT.

This clone was seen only once. Other DNA sequences from this sample encode an identical CDR3 as well. CDR3 region: CTSSPPAACSYNEQFF. Written as DNA, the CDR3 is TGCACCAGCAGCCCGCCCGCGGCTTGTTCCTACAACGAGCAGTTCTTC. This chain uses TRBV1 with TRBJ2-1; the table's D call, TRBD2, has no DNA check behind it. TRBV1 counts as a pseudogene. The CDR3 covers 16 residues.

The chain combines TRBV7-9 with TRBJ2-7; D could derive from TRBD1 or TRBD2 (5 bases each). The CDR3 is 13 residues long. Germline V lookup: CDR1 SEHNR, CDR2 FQNEAQ (reference sequence). V was trimmed by 5 bases and J by 3 bases, leaving 11 bases between them. In DNA form, the CDR3 reads TGTGCCAGCAGCGACCCGAGGGGCTACGAGCAGTACTTC. It translates to CASSDPRGYEQYF.

The chain is built from TRBV27 and TRBJ2-2, with 13 positions matching TRBD2. After removal of 3 bases from V and 5 bases from J, the junction contained 15 bases not matched to a gene. The length of the CDR3 is 20 residues. Germline loops: CDR1 MNHEY, CDR2 SMNVEV (reference sequence). The CDR3 sequence: CASSLPPGLAGRIGTGELFF. The CDR3 DNA reads TGTGCCAGCAGTTTGCCTCCGGGACTAGCGGGGCGCATCGGGACCGGGGAGCTGTTTTTT.

V and J are TRBV19 and TRBJ1-5; possible D gene TRBD1, 5 bases. V was trimmed by 3 bases and J by 3 bases, leaving 9 bases between them. This CDR3 comprises 14 residues. Germline V gene sequence: CDR1 LNHDA, CDR2 SQIVND (reference sequence). For the CDR3, the DNA is TGTGCCAGTAGTATCGGGGGGGACAATCAGCCCCAGCATTTT. This gives the protein CASSIGGDNQPQHF.

The genes are TRBV6-4 and TRBJ1-2; D unresolved. CDR1 is MRHNA, CDR2 SNTAGT, per germline. V was pared by 0 bases and J by 2 bases, with 13 bases between. The CDR3 covers 16 residues. The CDR3 spells CASSDSFTDGNYGYTF. CDR3 coding DNA: TGTGCCAGCAGTGACTCGTTCACAGACGGAAACTATGGCTACACCTTC.

A word on this clone: The junction does not match germline at one end; this may be a read error. The gene calls are TRBV5-5 and TRBJ2-3; D gene uncertain. The CDR3 has 16 residues. The V gene's germline CDR1 is SGHKS and CDR2 YYEKEE (reference sequence). The CDR3 reads CASNLVWEGPTDTQYF. CDR3 nucleotides: TGTGCCAGCAACTTGGTGTGGGAAGGCCCCACAGATACGCAGTATTTT.

This chain connects TRBV27 to TRBJ2-5; tentatively, D is TRBD2 (5 bases). The CDR3 has 14 amino acids. From germline, CDR1 is MNHEY and CDR2 SMNVEV (reference sequence). V shed 6 bases and J shed 1 base, with 12 bases lying between them. CDR3 nucleotides: TGTGCCAGCAGCCCCGGACTTGCCCAAGAGACCCAGTACTTC. It yields the protein CASSPGLAQETQYF.

The count of this clone is one. This sequence joins TRBV27 and TRBJ1-5; unclear D gene. V was pared by 6 bases and J by 3 bases, with 18 bases between. CDR1 MNHEY and CDR2 SMNVEV come from the germline V gene (reference sequence). The CDR3 runs 16 residues. The CDR3 coding sequence is TGTGCCAGCAGAGAAATTTACCGGGGAGCCAATCAGCCCCAGCATTTT. Its protein is CASREIYRGANQPQHF.

This clone was counted a few times. The V gene is TRBV6-5, the J gene TRBJ2-1; D perhaps matches TRBD2 (5 bases). The CDR3 consists of 15 residues. CDR1 is MNHEY, CDR2 SVGAGI, per germline. V gave up 0 bases and J gave up 7 bases, with 13 bases separating them. The DNA of the CDR3 is TGTGCCAGCAGTTACTCGAGGGCCGGCTATAATGAGCAGTTCTTC. Amino acids: CASSYSRAGYNEQFF.

J is TRBJ1-5 and V is TRBV5-6; a weak D match, TRBD1 (5 bases). Per the germline V gene, CDR1 is SGHDT and CDR2 is YYEEEE. V shed 5 bases and J shed 2 bases, with 11 bases lying between them. This CDR3 is 14 amino acids long. The CDR3 loop is CASRDWGGNQPQHF. The DNA for the CDR3 is TGTGCCAGCAGGGATTGGGGCGGCAATCAGCCCCAGCATTTT.

This chain connects TRBV30 to TRBJ1-2; 7 positions match TRBD1. In germline, CDR1 is GTSNPN, CDR2 SVGIG (reference sequence). The CDR3 contains 17 residues. The J segment lost 6 bases and the V segment lost 2 bases, leaving 18 bases of the junction unmatched. CDR3 in DNA: TGTGCCTGGAGTCCTCCCGGGACAGCGTTGGCGGGGAATGGCTACACCTTC. It yields the protein CAWSPPGTALAGNGYTF.

This clone has more than one count but fewer than ten. The sample holds other DNA sequences that translate to the same CDR3. This chain joins TRBV4-1 and TRBJ2-7; D gene ambiguous. Trimming pared 0 bases from V and 3 bases from J, leaving 15 bases between. Germline assignment: CDR1 MGHRA and CDR2 YSYEKL. CDR3 length: 16 residues. The CDR3 coding sequence is TGCGCCAGCAGCCAAGATCCAGGCGGAACTTACTACGAGCAGTACTTC. Its protein product is CASSQDPGGTYYEQYF.

The count of this clone is one. The chain joins TRBV19 to TRBJ2-2; a weak D match, TRBD2 (5 bases). Germline assignment: CDR1 LNHDA and CDR2 SQIVND (reference sequence). The CDR3 spans 16 residues. Trimming took off 3 bases at V and 0 bases at J, with 11 bases between the two ends. The CDR3, as DNA: TGTGCCAGTAGTATGTGGGTAGCGACGAACACCGGGGAGCTGTTTTTT. Translation: CASSMWVATNTGELFF.